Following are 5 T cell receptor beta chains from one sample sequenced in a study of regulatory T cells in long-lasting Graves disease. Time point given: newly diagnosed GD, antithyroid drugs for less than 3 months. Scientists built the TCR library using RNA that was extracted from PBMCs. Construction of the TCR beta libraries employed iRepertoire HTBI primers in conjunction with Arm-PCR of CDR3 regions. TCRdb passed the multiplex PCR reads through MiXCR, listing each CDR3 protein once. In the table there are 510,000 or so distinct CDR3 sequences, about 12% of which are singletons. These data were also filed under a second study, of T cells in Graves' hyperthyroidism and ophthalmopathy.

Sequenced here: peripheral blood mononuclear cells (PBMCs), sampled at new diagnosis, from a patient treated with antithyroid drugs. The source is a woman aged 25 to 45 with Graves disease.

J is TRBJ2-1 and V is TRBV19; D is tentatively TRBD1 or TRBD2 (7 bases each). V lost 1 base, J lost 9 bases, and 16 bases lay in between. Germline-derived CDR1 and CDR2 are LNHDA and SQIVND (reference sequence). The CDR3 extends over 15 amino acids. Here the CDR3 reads CASSIVPGGVSEQFF. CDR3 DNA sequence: TGTGCCAGTAGTATAGTCCCAGGGGGGGTGAGTGAGCAGTTCTTC. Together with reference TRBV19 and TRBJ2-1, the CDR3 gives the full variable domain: DGGITQSPKYLFRKEGQNVTLSCEQNLNHDAMYWYRQDPGQGLRLIYYSQIVNDFQKGDIAEGYSVSREKKESFPLTVTSAQKNPTAFYLCASSIVPGGVSEQFFGPGTRLTVL.

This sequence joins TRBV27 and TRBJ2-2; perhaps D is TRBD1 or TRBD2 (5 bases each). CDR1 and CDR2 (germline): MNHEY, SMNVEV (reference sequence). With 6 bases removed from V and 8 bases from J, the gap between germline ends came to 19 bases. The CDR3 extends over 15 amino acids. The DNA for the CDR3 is TGTGCCAGCAGCCCCGGGACGGAAATTTCGGGGGAGCTGTTTTTT. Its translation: CASSPGTEISGELFF.

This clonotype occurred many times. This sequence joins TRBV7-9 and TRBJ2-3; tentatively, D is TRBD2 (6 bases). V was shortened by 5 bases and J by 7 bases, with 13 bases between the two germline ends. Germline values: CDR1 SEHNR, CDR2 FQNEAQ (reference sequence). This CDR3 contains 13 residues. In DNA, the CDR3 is TGTGCCAGCAGCCCCCCGGAGGGGCATACGCAGTATTTT. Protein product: CASSPPEGHTQYF.

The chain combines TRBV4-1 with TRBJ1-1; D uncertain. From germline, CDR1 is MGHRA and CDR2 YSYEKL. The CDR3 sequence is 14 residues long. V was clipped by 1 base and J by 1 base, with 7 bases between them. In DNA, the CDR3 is TGCGCCAGCAGCCAAGCCCCAGCGAACACTGAAGCTTTCTTT. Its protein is CASSQAPANTEAFF.

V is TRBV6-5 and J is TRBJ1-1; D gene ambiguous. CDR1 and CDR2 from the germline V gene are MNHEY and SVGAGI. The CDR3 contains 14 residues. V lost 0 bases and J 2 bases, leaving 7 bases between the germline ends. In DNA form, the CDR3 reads TGTGCCAGCAGTTACTCGAGCCCTAACACTGAAGCTTTCTTT. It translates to CASSYSSPNTEAFF.